The source of this T cell receptor beta chain is a study of vaccination and CD4 T cells after COVID-19. The wider study: Researchers treated cells with overlapping spike peptides taken from SARS-CoV-2, HCoV-NL63, HCoV-OC43 and HCoV-229E. Study-level results: In median terms, SARS-CoV-2-reactive clonotypes went from about 20 to 38, a nonsignificant rise.

Time point here: late sampling 161 to 241 days after vaccination in a few convalescent patients. Documented treatment: approximately 11-day PBMC culture with coronavirus spike peptide pools or control peptides (ViraFEST assay). The authors isolated CD4+ T cells by negative selection after about ten days of culture. Sequencing of the DNA from cultured CD4+ T cells was carried out with the Oncomine TCR Beta short-read assay. DNA came from CD4+ T cells after culture. TCRdb independently ran MiXCR on the PCR reads; one entry per CDR3 protein. The sample holds fewer than 25,000 distinct CDR3 sequences, around two fifths seen once. Notes on this clonotype: Its antigen is unknown. Mismatch with germline at one junction end may stem from a read error.

CDR1 and CDR2 (germline): SSHAT, FNYEAQ (reference sequence). CDR3 size: 14 residues. The sample here was CD4+ T cells from blood, cultured in vitro, taken about 7 months after SARS-CoV-2 vaccination. This rearrangement joins TRBV7-7 to TRBJ2-1, with a weak D call TRBD2 (6 bases). The source of this sequence is a human donor who had recovered from COVID-19. CDR3 sequence (DNA): TGTGCTAGCAGCTTAACAGCGGGCGCAAATGAGCAGTTCTTC. Translation gives CASSLTAGANEQFF.